The 28 T cell receptor beta chains given below trace back to one sample, sequenced in a study of T cell responses to AZD1222 COVID-19 vaccine. Measured with immunoSEQ multiplex PCR; TCRdb has only the in-frame clones, and not every one. The repertoire holds 95,000 to 150,000 clones, around 87% seen once, with roughly 10% in the top ten. Sequenced here: peripheral blood, sampled on day 0 of AZD1222 vaccination. These receptors came from an adult in good health.

This chain connects TRBV7-9 to TRBJ1-2, with TRBD1 matching over 10 bases. CDR1 SEHNR and CDR2 FQNEAQ come from the germline V gene (reference sequence). V lost 5 bases to trimming and J lost 1 base; unmatched junction nucleotides: 4. The CDR3 runs to 15 residues. This chain's CDR3 is CASSLGTGVNYGYTF. The CDR3 DNA follows: TGTGCCAGCAGCCTAGGGACAGGGGTTAACTATGGCTACACCTTC. The variable domain in full, with the rest retrieved from reference TRBV7-9 and TRBJ1-2, is DTGVSQNPRHKITKRGQNVTFRCDPISEHNRLYWYRQTLGQGPEFLTYFQNEAQLEKSRLLSDRFSAERPKGSFSTLEIQRTEQGDSAMYLCASSLGTGVNYGYTFGSGTRLTVV.

The chain couples TRBV7-8 to TRBJ2-5; D is unresolved. V dropped 2 bases and J dropped 1 base, with 5 bases sitting between them. The CDR3 consists of 13 residues. The V gene's germline CDR1 is SGHVS and CDR2 FQNEAQ. The CDR3 region has the DNA TGTGCCAGCAGCTTATCTTTCCAAGAGACCCAGTACTTC. Its protein is CASSLSFQETQYF.

This CDR3 reads CASSRATSGTGETQYF. The CDR3 DNA reads TGTGCCAGCTCACGTGCGACTAGCGGGACCGGAGAGACCCAGTACTTC. This sequence joins TRBV18 and TRBJ2-5, with TRBD2 matching 11 bases. Germline CDR1 reads KGHSH; CDR2 reads LQKENI. V gave up 4 bases and J gave up 4 bases; unmatched junction bases: 8. There are 16 residues in the CDR3.

The rearrangement uses TRBV18 and TRBJ2-3; D call uncertain. CDR3 length equals 13 residues. V gave up 0 bases and J gave up 3 bases, with 4 bases separating them. Germline CDR1 reads KGHSH; CDR2 reads LQKENI. The CDR3 DNA reads TGTGCCAGCTCACCACCAGCAACAGATACGCAGTATTTT. Residues: CASSPPATDTQYF.

CDR3 amino acids: CASSTLTHNEQFF. CDR3 DNA sequence: TGTGCCAGTAGTACCCTTACTCACAATGAGCAGTTCTTC. This chain links TRBV19 with TRBJ2-1; D call uncertain. Trimming removed 4 bases from V and 5 bases from J, with 9 bases in between. Per the germline V gene, CDR1 is LNHDA and CDR2 is SQIVND (reference sequence). The length of the CDR3 is 13 residues.

This chain uses TRBV4-3 with TRBJ2-7; D uncertain. CDR1 LGHNA and CDR2 YSLEER come from the germline V gene. The CDR3 consists of 14 residues. V lost 0 bases, J lost 9 bases, and 15 bases lay in between. The CDR3 loop is CASSQEARGSGQYF. The CDR3 DNA sequence: TGCGCCAGCAGCCAAGAGGCCAGAGGCTCGGGGCAGTACTTC.

The genes are TRBV19 and TRBJ1-2, with D perhaps TRBD1 (6 bases). Per the germline V gene, CDR1 is LNHDA and CDR2 is SQIVND (reference sequence). Trimming pared 5 bases from V and 0 bases from J, leaving 25 bases between. This CDR3 comprises 19 residues. The DNA of the CDR3 is TGTGCCAGTAGTTCTCCGGACAGACTCTTAGCCCTCCCTAACTATGGCTACACCTTC. It translates to CASSSPDRLLALPNYGYTF.

CDR3 DNA: TGTGCCAGCTCACCGCTAGCGGGGGGAAACACAGATACGCAGTATTTT. The encoded protein is CASSPLAGGNTDTQYF. The chain employs TRBV18 and TRBJ2-3, with 11 bases that match TRBD2. CDR1 KGHSH and CDR2 LQKENI come from the germline V gene. With V trimmed by 3 bases and J by 2 bases, 4 bases remained unmatched. The CDR3 has 16 residues.

The V call is TRBV29-1, the J call TRBJ2-7; 9 nucleotides align to TRBD1. The germline V gene encodes CDR1 SQVTM and CDR2 ANQGSEA. The CDR3 spans 13 residues. Unmatched junction bases numbered 3, after V lost 5 bases and J lost 1 base. CDR3 protein: CSVWDRASYEQYF. CDR3 nucleotides: TGCAGCGTTTGGGACAGGGCTTCCTACGAGCAGTACTTC.

For this clone: The junction departs from germline at one end; a sequencing error may be responsible. The chain uses TRBV7-7 and TRBJ2-5, with 7 positions matching TRBD2. CDR1 is SSHAT, CDR2 FNYEAQ, per germline (reference sequence). The CDR3 runs 12 residues. The CDR3 reads CASSLAGQTQYF. The CDR3 DNA is TGTGCTAGCAGCTTAGCGGGTCAGACCCAGTACTTC.

J is TRBJ2-6 and V is TRBV10-3; unclear D gene. The CDR3 sequence is 16 residues long. Trimming took 0 bases from V and 2 from J, leaving 8 bases between them. CDR1 ENHRY and CDR2 SYGVKD come from the germline V gene. The CDR3 loop reads CAISESLGPGANVLTF. CDR3 DNA: TGTGCCATCAGTGAGTCGCTAGGGCCTGGGGCCAACGTCCTGACTTTC.

This clone was seen a single time. V usage is TRBV9 and J usage is TRBJ2-3; D is perhaps TRBD1 or TRBD2 (5 bases each). Germline CDR1 is SGDLS and CDR2 is YYNGEE. Trimming stripped 0 bases from V and 0 bases from J, with 14 bases between. This CDR3 spans 17 amino acids. The CDR3 bases are TGTGCCAGCAGCGTAGAGGGACCGATTTATAGCACAGATACGCAGTATTTT. Its protein product is CASSVEGPIYSTDTQYF. The whole variable domain, remainder taken from reference TRBV9 and TRBJ2-3, is DSGVTQTPKHLITATGQRVTLRCSPRSGDLSVYWYQQSLDQGLQFLIQYYNGEERAKGNILERFSAQQFPDLHSELNLSSLELGDSALYFCASSVEGPIYSTDTQYFGPGTRLTVL.

This rearrangement joins TRBV2 to TRBJ1-5; no reliable D call. Germline CDR1 SNHLY, CDR2 FYNNEI. This CDR3 has 15 residues. V lost 8 bases and J lost 1, with 15 bases in between. The CDR3 DNA reads as TGTGCCAGCCAGGATCGGGCTGGAAGCAATCAGCCCCAGCATTTT. Residues: CASQDRAGSNQPQHF.

This clone is a singleton in its sample. V and J are TRBV7-2 and TRBJ2-7; no definite D call. This CDR3 is built from 15 residues. Per germline, CDR1 SGHTA and CDR2 FQGNSA. Between the trimmed V and J ends, which lost 1 base and 1 base, there was a span of 11 bases. CDR3 sequence: CASSLGVGRSYEQYF. Here the CDR3 DNA reads TGTGCCAGCAGCTTAGGGGTCGGCAGGTCCTACGAGCAGTACTTC.

This clone was seen a few times. The V and J genes are TRBV5-1 and TRBJ1-2, with TRBD1 matching 10 bases. The CDR3 consists of 15 residues. V lost 2 bases, J lost 7 bases, and 8 bases stayed unmatched. CDR1 is SGHRS and CDR2 is YFSETQ in the germline V gene. CDR3: CASSLGDRGDGGYTF. DNA of the CDR3: TGCGCCAGCAGCTTAGGGGACAGGGGAGACGGTGGCTACACCTTC. The full variable domain, in which reference TRBV5-1 and TRBJ1-2 provide the parts outside the CDR3, is KAGVTQTPRYLIKTRGQQVTLSCSPISGHRSVSWYQQTPGQGLQFLFEYFSETQRNKGNFPGRFSGRQFSNSRSEMNVSTLELGDSALYLCASSLGDRGDGGYTFGSGTRLTVV.

The V gene is TRBV28, the J gene TRBJ2-1; D not resolved. V lost 5 bases to trimming and J lost 5 bases, with 13 bases between them. CDR1 is MDHEN, CDR2 SYDVKM, per germline. The CDR3 has 14 amino acids. CDR3 in amino acids: CASSPPDPDNEQFF. In nucleotides, the CDR3 is TGTGCCAGCAGTCCTCCGGATCCCGACAATGAGCAGTTCTTC.

V usage is TRBV28 and J usage is TRBJ1-2, with D hard to call. The CDR3 covers 14 residues. V dropped 7 bases and J dropped 4 bases, with 16 bases sitting between them. Germline V lookup: CDR1 MDHEN, CDR2 SYDVKM. The CDR3 sequence is CASTGAGNSYGYTF. In DNA, the CDR3 is TGTGCCAGCACGGGAGCGGGCAATTCCTATGGCTACACCTTC.

The chain combines TRBV2 with TRBJ2-3; D is undetermined. Germline V gene data show CDR1 as SNHLY and CDR2 as FYNNEI. The CDR3 spans 15 residues. V dropped 3 bases and J dropped 0 bases, with 10 bases sitting between them. This CDR3 is CASSEFGTSTDTQYF. CDR3 DNA sequence: TGTGCCAGCAGTGAGTTCGGAACTAGCACAGATACGCAGTATTTT.

This clone was seen a handful of times. The V and J genes are TRBV19 and TRBJ1-2, with D perhaps matching TRBD1 (6 bases). Trimming took off 7 bases at V and 6 bases at J, with 12 bases between the two ends. The CDR3 spans 12 residues. Germline loops: CDR1 LNHDA, CDR2 SQIVND (reference sequence). CDR3 sequence (DNA): TGTGCCAGTATTCGGACAGTCCATGGCTACACCTTC. Protein sequence: CASIRTVHGYTF.

The chain recombines TRBV30 with TRBJ1-1, with TRBD1 matching over 7 bases. After removal of 2 bases from V and 1 base from J, the junction contained 10 bases not matched to a gene. Germline CDR1 and CDR2: GTSNPN and SVGIG (reference sequence). This CDR3 comprises 16 residues. The CDR3 DNA follows: TGTGCCTGGAGTCCGATTGGGGACAGACCGAACACTGAAGCTTTCTTT. Residues: CAWSPIGDRPNTEAFF.

V and J are TRBV28 and TRBJ1-5, with D possibly matching TRBD1 (5 bases). In germline, CDR1 is MDHEN, CDR2 SYDVKM. V was trimmed by 5 bases and J by 5 bases, leaving 16 bases between them. This CDR3 spans 15 amino acids. The chain's CDR3 is CASSPTRGGDQPQHF. The CDR3 DNA is TGTGCCAGCAGTCCCACCCGCGGGGGAGATCAGCCCCAGCATTTT. Combining the CDR3 with reference TRBV28 and TRBJ1-5 gives the whole variable domain DVKVTQSSRYLVKRTGEKVFLECVQDMDHENMFWYRQDPGLGLRLIYFSYDVKMKEKGDIPEGYSVSREKKERFSLILESASTNQTSMYLCASSPTRGGDQPQHFGDGTRLSIL.

The chain couples TRBV5-1 to TRBJ2-5; TRBD1 matches at 9 bases. The CDR3 spans 15 residues. The ends lost 0 bases at V and 5 bases at J; junction bases unmatched: 5. The V gene's germline CDR1 is SGHRS and CDR2 YFSETQ. DNA of the CDR3: TGCGCCAGCAGCTTGGGGACAGGGACAGGGGAGACCCAGTACTTC. Its translation is CASSLGTGTGETQYF. Full variable domain (missing parts from reference TRBV5-1 and TRBJ2-5): KAGVTQTPRYLIKTRGQQVTLSCSPISGHRSVSWYQQTPGQGLQFLFEYFSETQRNKGNFPGRFSGRQFSNSRSEMNVSTLELGDSALYLCASSLGTGTGETQYFGPGTRLLVL.

The rearrangement uses TRBV6-5 and TRBJ1-4, with D unresolved. The CDR3 totals 13 residues. Trimming shortened V by 6 bases and J by 7 bases, and 12 bases separated the two germline ends. The germline V gene has CDR1 MNHEY and CDR2 SVGAGI. In nucleotides, the CDR3 is TGTGCCAGCAGGCTAAGTGGAGGTGAAAAACTGTTTTTT. It is translated as CASRLSGGEKLFF.

The chain combines TRBV7-2 with TRBJ1-5; no definite D call. This CDR3 is 12 amino acids long. The V and J ends lost 5 bases and 3 bases respectively, with 5 bases between them. Per germline, CDR1 SGHTA and CDR2 FQGNSA. The CDR3 here is CASSANNQPQHF. DNA of the CDR3: TGTGCCAGCAGCGCAAACAATCAGCCCCAGCATTTT.

The rearrangement links TRBV3-1 (or the pseudogene TRBV3-2) to TRBJ1-1; no clear D. The CDR3 consists of 13 residues. The ends were cut back, 2 bases at V and 1 base at J, with 5 bases in the middle. Germline CDR1 and CDR2: LGHDT and YNNKEL (reference sequence). CDR3 sequence: CASSQLTNTEAFF. CDR3 in DNA: TGTGCCAGCAGCCAACTAACGAACACTGAAGCTTTCTTT.

This chain connects TRBV7-2 to TRBJ1-2; 7 bases map to TRBD1. Germline V CDR1 and CDR2: SGHTA, FQGNSA. V lost 6 bases to trimming and J lost 3 bases; unmatched junction nucleotides: 7. This CDR3 has 14 amino acids. CDR3 protein: CASSSGQVHYGYTF. The DNA for the CDR3 is TGTGCCAGCAGTTCCGGACAGGTCCACTATGGCTACACCTTC.

The chain couples TRBV7-9 to TRBJ1-1; perhaps TRBD1 as D (5 bases). CDR1 SEHNR and CDR2 FQNEAQ come from the germline V gene (reference sequence). The CDR3 is 13 amino acids. The V end was cut by 4 bases, the J end by 8 bases, with 14 bases between. CDR3 in amino acids: CASSWGETLEAFF. In DNA form, the CDR3 reads TGTGCCAGCAGCTGGGGGGAAACCCTCGAAGCTTTCTTT.

V usage is TRBV2 and J usage is TRBJ1-1, with D unclear. The germline V gene encodes CDR1 SNHLY and CDR2 FYNNEI. There are 11 residues in the CDR3. V lost 10 bases, J lost 3 bases, and 9 bases lay in between. The chain's CDR3 is CAKERDTEAFF. The CDR3 DNA sequence: TGTGCCAAGGAGAGGGACACTGAAGCTTTCTTT.